The source of this TCR beta chain is a study of T cell responses to AZD1222 COVID-19 vaccine (dated by TCRdb to about 2021). At the level of the whole study: AZD1222 recipients with second doses at about 4 weeks or about 12 weeks were pooled, because spike-specific TCR depth and breadth did not differ between schedules. A total of approximately 230 trial participants underwent TCR sequencing, of whom roughly 210 received two doses of AZD1222 and some 26 received two doses of the MenACWY control vaccine. Trial participants were enrolled by age into 18-55, 56-69 and 70-plus year subgroups, with roughly 160, 29 and 62 TCR-sequenced participants respectively. On the study overall, not on this receptor specifically: Reportedly, close to half of the unique spike-specific TCRs recognized epitopes lying outside the regions that are mutated in the B.1.351 and B.1.1.7 variants. Most participants were white British and females outnumbered males, and the authors suggested that clonal diversity may have been underestimated. No day 14 peak-response samples were available, so repertoires were characterized only after the peak T cell response. In the small 56-69-year group, the increase in depth fell short of significance, most likely because of low power. Spike-specific TCR breadth and depth rose significantly after two AZD1222 doses compared with day 0 and with MenACWY recipients. The whole spike protein was spanned by vaccine-associated CD4 TCRs, and dominant responses were seen in regions 160-218 and 743-854. Only five or six AZD1222 recipients were SARS-CoV-2 seropositive at baseline, limiting conclusions about previously exposed vaccinees.

This sample's time point label indicates: baseline before first vaccination. Samples from vaccinated people were obtained from the UK trials COV001 and COV002, which included a single-blind randomized controlled phase 2/3 trial of AZD1222 (ChAdOx1 nCoV-19) in healthy adults. For TCRbeta chain sequencing, PBMC samples from trial participants were taken at day 0 and at day 28 after the second dose. The CDR3, from cysteine to phenylalanine, totals 16 residues. Only the CDR3 region is kept as DNA, spanning 48 bases read in frame from base 1. V is pruned by 3 bases and J by 1 base, leaving 9 bases of the junction without a gene match. CDR1 SGHNT and CDR2 YYREEE were looked up in the germline V gene (reference sequence). The CDR3 regions of human TCRbeta chains were subjected to immunosequencing. The authors' pipeline ran thus. TCRs in the repertoires were compared against a reference library of SARS-CoV-2-specific TCRs that had been generated with the MIRA antigen-specificity platform. Breadth was defined as the fraction of unique TCRs that were SARS-CoV-2-associated, and depth was defined as the fraction of total T cells that were SARS-CoV-2-associated. Using the MIRA data, each spike-specific TCR was mapped to the spike region that the TCR reacts to and placed in a CD4 or CD8 class. Log10-transformed breadth and depth values were compared by one-way ANOVA with Sidak's multiple comparisons tests. TCRdb's version of the immuneACCESS table is confined to in-frame rearrangements and falls short of the full clone set. An unresolved V gene accounts for under half of the shortfall where checked; the remainder is of unknown origin. That table supplies the V and J calls and clone size; D and trimming were determined from the DNA. The sample contains 150,000 to 200,000 clones, around 90% of them found a single time. The ten largest account for 1.5% to 2% of the sample.

A remark on this clone: There is no known antigen for this receptor. Base-call qualities are not available, and no considerably larger clone is one nucleotide away.

The V and J genes are TRBV5-4 and TRBJ1-1, and TRBD1 matches 7 of the central bases. Source: peripheral blood, taken on day 0 of AZD1222 vaccination. The receptor's source is an adult in good health. The CDR3 region has the sequence CASSSSGTVRNTEAFF. The sequenced DNA: TGTGCCAGCAGCTCCTCCGGGACAGTAAGGAACACTGAAGCTTTCTTT. Beyond the CDR3, the reference TRBV5-4 and TRBJ1-1 genes provide the residues; the full variable domain reads: ETGVTQSPTHLIKTRGQQVTLRCSSQSGHNTVSWYQQALGQGPQFIFQYYREEENGRGNFPPRFSGLQFPNYSSELNVNALELDDSALYLCASSSSGTVRNTEAFFGQGTRLTVV.